These T cell receptor beta chains were read from a single sample in a study of long-term antiretroviral therapy in people with HIV. Sequencing used immunoSEQ multiplex PCR; TCRdb keeps in-frame clones, though not all of them. Among more than 20,000 clones listed, around 90% were seen once. Specimen: unsorted PBMCs, collected 1.8 years before starting antiretroviral therapy. The source of these receptors is a man aged 50-60 years with HIV. Both conserved end residues are part of each CDR3. The D gene is left open where the match is weak. Rows give clone size only sometimes, using once, few, many, or a class for an expanded clone.

clone_size	v_call	j_call	d_call	cdr3_nt	cdr3_aa
-	TRBV23-1	TRBJ1-1	-	TGCGCCAGCCCACTTAAAGGGGTCCTGGGCACTGAAGCTTTCTTT	CASPLKGVLGTEAFF
-	TRBV27	TRBJ2-7	TRBD2	TGTGCCAGCAGTTCGGTAGCGGGAGAGCCCCCCTACGAGCAGTACTTC	CASSSVAGEPPYEQYF
-	TRBV19	TRBJ1-1	-	TGTGCCAGTAGTCTACGGACGGAGGAAGCTTTCTTT	CASSLRTEEAFF
-	TRBV6-5	TRBJ1-2	-	TGTGCCAGCAGTAGGACAGCGGGGGGCTACACCTTC	CASSRTAGGYTF
-	TRBV15	TRBJ2-7	-	TGTGCCACCAGCAGAGATGTGTACGAGCAGTACTTC	CATSRDVYEQYF
few	TRBV29-1	TRBJ1-2	-	TGCAGCGGTGGAAGGGGAAATGGCTACACCTTC	CSGGRGNGYTF
-	TRBV2	TRBJ2-7	TRBD1	TGTGCCAGCAACACGGGACAGGGCTCCTACGAGCAGTACTTC	CASNTGQGSYEQYF
-	TRBV7-2	TRBJ1-6	-	TGTGCCAGCAGCTTAGCAAGGGGTTGGAATTCACCCCTCCACTTT	CASSLARGWNSPLHF
-	TRBV28	TRBJ2-3	TRBD1	TGTGCCAGCAGTCAGACAGGGGGGTCATATACGCAGTATTTT	CASSQTGGSYTQYF
once	TRBV5-7	TRBJ2-5	-	TGTGCCAGCAGCTTGGTTCAGGGAACTTCCCAAGAGACCCAGTACTTC	CASSLVQGTSQETQYF
-	TRBV7-2	TRBJ2-7	TRBD2	TGTGCCAGCAGCCGTACTAGCGGGGGGGCCTACGAGCAGTACTTC	CASSRTSGGAYEQYF
once	TRBV10-3	TRBJ1-2	-	TGTGCCATCAGTGAAGTAGGTATCAGCTATGGCTACACCTTC	CAISEVGISYGYTF
-	TRBV11-2	TRBJ1-4	-	TGTGCCAGCAGCTTAGATTTCCGAGGTTCGGCTAATGAAAAACTGTTTTTT	CASSLDFRGSANEKLFF
-	TRBV19	TRBJ2-2	-	TGTGCCAGTAGTGCCACAGGGAGATTCCGGGAGCTGTTTTTT	CASSATGRFRELFF
-	TRBV6-1	TRBJ1-5	TRBD1	TGTGCCAGCAGTGCTACAGGGGAGGTTCAGCCCCAGCATTTT	CASSATGEVQPQHF
-	TRBV5-4	TRBJ1-6	-	TGTGCCAGCAGCCCCCGCCAGAAGGGATCAGGATCACCCCTCCACTTT	CASSPRQKGSGSPLHF
-	TRBV7-2	TRBJ1-6	-	TGTGCCAGCAGTTTCCCCCGAAGCAATTCACCCCTCCACTTT	CASSFPRSNSPLHF
-	TRBV12-5	TRBJ2-7	-	TGTGCTAGTTCAAAGTTCCAGATCCCCTACGAGCAGTACTTC	CASSKFQIPYEQYF
-	TRBV30	TRBJ2-1	-	TGTGCCTGGAGTGTACTTTCTGAGTCTGAGCAGTTCTTC	CAWSVLSESEQFF
-	TRBV11-3	TRBJ2-3	-	TGTGCCAGCAGCCCCTCCTGGGGAGAACCTAGCACAGATACGCAGTATTTT	CASSPSWGEPSTDTQYF
-	TRBV4-1	TRBJ2-1	TRBD2	TGCGCCAGCAGCCACCTGGGACTAGCGGGGGGGGGCTACAATGAGCAGTTCTTC	CASSHLGLAGGGYNEQFF
-	TRBV19	TRBJ2-5	-	TGTGCCAGTAGTACCAGACCGGGCCTGAGGTGGAAAGAGACCCAGTACTTC	CASSTRPGLRWKETQYF
-	TRBV10-1	TRBJ2-2	-	TGCGCCAGCAGTGGGTCTTTTACCACCGGGGAGCTGTTTTTT	CASSGSFTTGELFF
-	TRBV29-1	TRBJ2-1	-	TGCAGCGTTGTTAAAGTTTACAATGAGCAGTTCTTC	CSVVKVYNEQFF
-	TRBV6-1	TRBJ2-5	TRBD1	TGTGCCAGCAGTGAAGTACAGACAGGGTCGGAGACCCAGTACTTC	CASSEVQTGSETQYF
-	TRBV6-1	TRBJ2-5	TRBD2	TGTGCCAGTACACTGGCGGGGGGCGCAGAGACCCAGTACTTC	CASTLAGGAETQYF
-	TRBV29-1	TRBJ1-2	TRBD1	TGCAGTGTTGGACCCGGGACAGACTATGGCTACACCTTC	CSVGPGTDYGYTF
-	TRBV30	TRBJ1-1	-	TGTGCCTGGAGTCTGAACACTGAAGCTTTCTTT	CAWSLNTEAFF
-	TRBV2	TRBJ2-1	TRBD2	TGTGCCAGCTACACCGGGACTACCAATGAGCAGTTCTTC	CASYTGTTNEQFF